This T cell receptor beta chain came from a study of shared clonotypes between healthy human individuals. Broader study findings: On the whole, naive subsets had larger estimated richness than memory subsets had.

Trimming stripped 8 bases from V and 5 bases from J, with 6 bases between. The CDR3 is 10 residues long. Per germline, CDR1 SNHLY and CDR2 FYNNEI. Donors were healthy HIV-negative adults without recently reported acute infections or vaccinations. Clones were read by immunoSEQ multiplex PCR, and TCRdb kept only the in-frame ones, dropping some. The table lists 330,000 or so clones, approximately 79% of them singletons, with approximately 10% in the top ten. This clone appeared a few times. The antigen is not known. Different DNA sequences within this sample yield the same CDR3. The chain links TRBV2 to TRBJ1-1, with a possible D match to TRBD1 (5 bases). The source of this sequence is a man younger than 45 in good health. Source material: memory CD4+ T cells sorted from blood. The subset was: CD45RA-negative fraction. CDR3 DNA: TGTGCCAGCGGGGGGACTGAAGCTTTCTTT. It yields the protein CASGGTEAFF.